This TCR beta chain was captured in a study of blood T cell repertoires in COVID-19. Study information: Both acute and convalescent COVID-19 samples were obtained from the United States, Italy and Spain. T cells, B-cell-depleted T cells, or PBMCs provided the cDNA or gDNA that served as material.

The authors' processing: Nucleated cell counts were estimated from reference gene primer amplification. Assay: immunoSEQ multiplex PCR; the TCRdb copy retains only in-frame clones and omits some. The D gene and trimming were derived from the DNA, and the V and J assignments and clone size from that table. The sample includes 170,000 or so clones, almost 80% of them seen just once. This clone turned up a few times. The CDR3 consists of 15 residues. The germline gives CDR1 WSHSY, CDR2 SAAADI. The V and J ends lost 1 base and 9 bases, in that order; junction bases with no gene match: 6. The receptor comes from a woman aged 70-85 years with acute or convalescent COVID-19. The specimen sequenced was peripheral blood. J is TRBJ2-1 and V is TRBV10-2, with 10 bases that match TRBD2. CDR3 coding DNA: TGCGCCAGCAGTGAGTGGCTAGCGGGAGAAGGTGAGCAGTTCTTC. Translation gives CASSEWLAGEGEQFF.